The clone carrying this T cell receptor beta chain was observed a few times. TCRdb re-called the RT-PCR reads with MiXCR, one entry per CDR3 protein. The sample holds more than 400,000 distinct CDR3 sequences, approximately 7.8% seen once. These data belong to a study of response to subunit inactivated influenza vaccine. Trimming took 5 bases from V and 0 from J; bases not matched to a gene: 12. Germline CDR1 DFQATT, CDR2 SNEGSKA (reference sequence). The CDR3 runs 19 residues. The sample in question was PBMCs from blood, obtained roughly 24 months after vaccination. The chain carries TRBV20-1 and TRBJ2-3, with TRBD2 identical over 15 bases. This receptor was obtained from a man aged 50 to 69 who received an inactivated influenza vaccine. CDR3 nucleotide sequence: TGCAGTGCTGGACGAATAATGGGACTAGCGGGGGGAAGCACAGATACGCAGTATTTT. Translation: CSAGRIMGLAGGSTDTQYF.